These 2 T cell receptor beta chains share one sample of origin, sequenced in a study of blood T cell repertoires in COVID-19. TCRdb's table, derived via immunoSEQ multiplex PCR, lists solely in-frame clones and lacks some. The repertoire holds roughly 200,000 clones, about 84% seen once, with 18% in the top ten. Sequences were obtained from peripheral blood. All receptors come from a person aged 70 to 85 with COVID-19, enrolled during active disease.

The chain uses TRBV19 and TRBJ1-2, with 9 bases matching TRBD1. The junction had 10 bases not matched to a gene; V was cut back by 8 bases and J by 6 bases. The germline V gene has CDR1 LNHDA and CDR2 SQIVND (reference sequence). This CDR3 has 14 amino acids. CDR3 in amino acids: CASFLTGGVNGYTF. In DNA, the CDR3 is TGTGCCAGTTTTTTAACAGGGGGCGTGAATGGCTACACCTTC.

The chain combines TRBV19 with TRBJ2-7; 8 bases are shared with TRBD1. The V gene end was trimmed by 5 bases and the J gene end by 4 bases; junction bases not matched to a gene: 7. Germline-derived CDR1 and CDR2 are LNHDA and SQIVND (reference sequence). This CDR3 contains 14 residues. CDR3 nucleotides: TGTGCCAGTAGTGGACAGGGCGGCGGGTACGAGCAGTACTTC. It is translated as CASSGQGGGYEQYF.